The 8 T cell receptor beta chains below come from one sample, sequenced in a study of shared T cell receptors in the human thymus. TCRdb's copy holds only in-frame clones and misses some; the assay was immunoSEQ multiplex PCR. The sample contains over 650,000 clones, more than 70% of which appear only once. A further study also used this sample, focusing on human thymus T cells.

The sample consisted of thymocytes. The receptors derive from a boy in the first two years of life with a congenital heart defect.

The chain has TRBV7-2 and TRBJ2-7; 10 positions match TRBD1. J was trimmed by 4 bases and V by 5 bases; bases with no gene match: 14. This CDR3 comprises 17 residues. The V gene's germline CDR1 is SGHTA and CDR2 FQGNSA. CDR3 DNA sequence: TGTGCCAGCAGCCCTAGGAGAACCGGGACAGGGGATTACGAGCAGTACTTC. It specifies CASSPRRTGTGDYEQYF. Full variable domain (remainder filled in from reference TRBV7-2 and TRBJ2-7): GAGVSQSPSNKVTEKGKDVELRCDPISGHTALYWYRQSLGQGLEFLIYFQGNSAPDKSGLPSDRFSAERTGGSVSTLTIQRTQQEDSAVYLCASSPRRTGTGDYEQYFGPGTRLTVT.

The chain recombines TRBV10-2 with TRBJ1-5; D ambiguous. The CDR3 is 17 amino acids. V lost 1 base and J 0 bases, leaving 13 bases between the germline ends. The germline V gene has CDR1 WSHSY and CDR2 SAAADI. The CDR3 DNA reads as TGCGCCAGCAGTGAGTGGGCCAAGCCTTATAGCAATCAGCCCCAGCATTTT. Translating gives CASSEWAKPYSNQPQHF.

The CDR3 region is CASSLGQGDNQPQHF. The CDR3 DNA reads as TGTGCCAGCAGCTTAGGACAGGGTGACAATCAGCCCCAGCATTTT. The rearrangement uses TRBV7-9 and TRBJ1-5; 7 bases match TRBD1. Germline CDR1 reads SEHNR; CDR2 reads FQNEAQ (reference sequence). The CDR3 length is 15 residues. With 1 base clipped from V and 3 bases from J, the junction kept 3 bases outside the gene matches.

V and J are TRBV5-4 and TRBJ1-2, with D maybe TRBD1 (6 bases). The CDR3 is 15 amino acids. The germline V and J ends were trimmed by 5 bases and 5 bases, with 19 bases remaining between them. CDR1 is SGHNT and CDR2 is YYREEE in the germline V gene (reference sequence). The CDR3 reads CASSLTGQTSYGYTF. The CDR3 nucleotides read TGTGCCAGCAGTCTCACCGGACAGACATCTTATGGCTACACCTTC.

The V call is TRBV18, the J call TRBJ1-1; D is ambiguous. CDR3 length: 13 amino acids. In germline, CDR1 is KGHSH, CDR2 LQKENI. Trimming removed 4 bases at V and 1 base at J, with 7 bases between. The CDR3 nucleotides read TGTGCCAGCTCACTCCCAGAGAACACTGAAGCTTTCTTT. Its translation: CASSLPENTEAFF. Looking up the rest from reference TRBV18 and TRBJ1-1 gives the full variable domain: NAGVMQNPRHLVRRRGQEARLRCSPMKGHSHVYWYRQLPEEGLKFMVYLQKENIIDESGMPKERFSAEFPKEGPSILRIQQVVRGDSAAYFCASSLPENTEAFFGQGTRLTVV.

This rearrangement joins TRBV9 to TRBJ2-3; 11 positions agree with TRBD2. V shed 4 bases and J 5 bases; nucleotides not matched to a gene: 12. This CDR3 comprises 17 residues. Per the germline V gene, CDR1 is SGDLS and CDR2 is YYNGEE. The CDR3 region has the DNA TGTGCCAGCAGCTTACCAATAGCGGGAGGGCCACTAGATACGCAGTATTTT. This codes for CASSLPIAGGPLDTQYF. Full variable domain (outside the CDR3, taken from reference TRBV9 and TRBJ2-3): DSGVTQTPKHLITATGQRVTLRCSPRSGDLSVYWYQQSLDQGLQFLIQYYNGEERAKGNILERFSAQQFPDLHSELNLSSLELGDSALYFCASSLPIAGGPLDTQYFGPGTRLTVL.

The chain recombines TRBV14 with TRBJ2-1; TRBD2 agrees at 7 bases. The germline V gene has CDR1 SGHDN and CDR2 FVKESK. The CDR3 is 16 amino acids. V lost 11 bases to trimming and J lost 0 bases; unmatched junction nucleotides: 13. CDR3 region: CAVDQGGGSSYNEQFF. In DNA, the CDR3 is TGTGCCGTCGACCAAGGTGGCGGGAGCTCCTACAATGAGCAGTTCTTC.

The chain joins TRBV19 to TRBJ2-6, with D unresolved. V lost 3 bases to trimming and J lost 0 bases, with 15 bases between them. This CDR3 has 18 amino acids. Looked up from germline, CDR1 is LNHDA and CDR2 is SQIVND (reference sequence). Here the CDR3 reads CASSILHGVLSGANVLTF. CDR3 DNA sequence: TGTGCCAGTAGTATTTTGCACGGAGTTCTCTCTGGGGCCAACGTCCTGACTTTC.